This T cell receptor (beta chain) emerged from a study of blood T cells in healthy people across ages. Study as a whole: For every two T cells, template switching captured about one barcoded beta molecule. Notes on the study in general: Not knowing donor CMV status may have confounded expanded clonotype changes.

Donors gave approximately 9.9 milliliters of peripheral blood apiece. As for this clonotype: What it binds is not known.

With a J-beta primer mix and a sample-barcoded 5' primer, a second PCR ran about 7 to 12 cycles. TCRdb reprocessed the 5' RACE reads with MiXCR, giving one entry per CDR3 protein. The data hold 650,000 or so distinct CDR3 sequences, with 52% observed a single time. Germline V gives CDR1 MNHNS, CDR2 SASEGT. The CDR3 is made up of 16 amino acids. V was pared by 7 bases and J by 1 base, with 4 bases of the junction left unmatched. The receptor comes from a woman aged 80 or over in good health. This chain uses TRBV6-1 with TRBJ2-2; 12 nucleotides align to TRBD2. Sequencing input: blood. CDR3 sequence: CASTWGLAGNTGELFF. CDR3 coding DNA: TGTGCCAGCACCTGGGGACTAGCGGGGAACACCGGGGAGCTGTTTTTT.